The 10 T cell receptor beta chains given below trace back to one sample, sequenced in a study of cytomegalovirus exposure and HLA in healthy donors (dated by TCRdb to the late 2010s). Library creation used the immunoSEQ multiplex PCR assay. The multiplex PCR relied on a mix of 60 forward primers for TCR Vbeta segments and 13 reverse primers for TCR Jbeta segments. Sourced from immuneACCESS, this table was stored by TCRdb with only in-frame sequences that have V and J called. A share of the clones is absent; for the studies checked, an unresolved V gene accounts for under half, and the remainder has no known explanation. The sample has approximately 160,000 clones on record, roughly four fifths of them singletons. The ten largest clones take up approximately 2% of the sample. The sequencing input was PBMCs. Receptors were obtained from a young woman in good health and CMV-seronegative.

The chain links TRBV5-4 to TRBJ2-5; 8 nucleotides agree with TRBD2. With V trimmed by 3 bases and J by 2 bases, 3 bases remained unmatched. CDR3 length: 14 residues. Germline lookup yields CDR1 SGHNT and CDR2 YYREEE (reference sequence). The CDR3 loop reads CASSSGLAQETQYF. The CDR3 DNA follows: TGTGCCAGCAGCTCCGGACTAGCTCAAGAGACCCAGTACTTC.

The chain recombines TRBV6-6 with TRBJ2-3; TRBD1 might be the D (5 bases). Germline CDR1 is MNHNY and CDR2 is SVGAGI (reference sequence). V lost 8 bases and J 0 bases, leaving 12 bases between the germline ends. This CDR3 is 14 amino acids long. Written as DNA, the CDR3 is TGTGCCAGCTCCCGGACAACTAGCACAGATACGCAGTATTTT. Translating it yields CASSRTTSTDTQYF.

This chain connects TRBV19 to TRBJ2-1; the D gene is possibly TRBD2 (6 bases). CDR3 length: 15 amino acids. The germline gives CDR1 LNHDA, CDR2 SQIVND (reference sequence). Trimming left V 3 bases short and J 2 bases short, with 11 bases between. In DNA, the CDR3 is TGTGCCAGTAGTATTGGAGGGTACGCCTACAATGAGCAGTTCTTC. Translated, it gives CASSIGGYAYNEQFF. The whole variable domain, remainder taken from reference TRBV19 and TRBJ2-1, is DGGITQSPKYLFRKEGQNVTLSCEQNLNHDAMYWYRQDPGQGLRLIYYSQIVNDFQKGDIAEGYSVSREKKESFPLTVTSAQKNPTAFYLCASSIGGYAYNEQFFGPGTRLTVL.

The chain recombines TRBV7-8 with TRBJ2-7, with TRBD2 matching over 10 bases. Germline-derived CDR1 and CDR2 are SGHVS and FQNEAQ. The CDR3 is 15 residues long. V trimming: 4 bases; J trimming: 4 bases; junction bases outside the gene matches: 7. The CDR3 sequence: CASSYRAGGTYEQYF. CDR3 sequence (DNA): TGTGCCAGCAGCTACCGAGCGGGAGGGACGTACGAGCAGTACTTC.

This clone was seen only once. The genes are TRBV7-9 and TRBJ2-3; TRBD2 matches 7 bases. Germline-derived CDR1 and CDR2 are SEHNR and FQNEAQ (reference sequence). CDR3 size: 14 residues. The V segment lost 5 bases and the J segment 1 base; nucleotides outside the gene matches: 3. The CDR3 nucleotides read TGTGCCAGCAGCAGCGGGACCGGCACAGATACGCAGTATTTT. Translated, it gives CASSSGTGTDTQYF.

Concerning this clone itself: Within the sample, other DNA sequences also encode this same CDR3. The rearrangement links TRBV7-3 to TRBJ2-1; weak D call: TRBD1 (6 bases). V lost 2 bases, J lost 4 bases, and 6 bases lay in between. CDR1 and CDR2 (germline): SGHTA, FQGTGA. The CDR3 covers 13 residues. The CDR3 here is CASSLQGYNEQFF. The CDR3 DNA follows: TGTGCCAGCAGCTTACAGGGGTACAATGAGCAGTTCTTC.

This chain connects TRBV29-1 to TRBJ1-1; 7 nucleotides match TRBD1. V lost 7 bases and J lost 6; bases outside the gene matches: 14. This CDR3 is 14 amino acids long. Germline values: CDR1 SQVTM, CDR2 ANQGSEA. The CDR3 DNA reads TGCAGCGGGAGGGGAACAGGGGAGTCCCCTGAAGCTTTCTTT. This encodes CSGRGTGESPEAFF.

The chain joins TRBV7-9 to TRBJ2-1; TRBD2 agrees at 10 bases. This CDR3 spans 14 amino acids. J gave up 4 bases and V 6 bases, and 3 bases lay outside the gene matches. Per the germline V gene, CDR1 is SEHNR and CDR2 is FQNEAQ (reference sequence). The CDR3 region is CASRRTSGYNEQFF. In nucleotides, the CDR3 is TGTGCCAGCAGGCGGACTAGCGGTTACAATGAGCAGTTCTTC.

This sequence joins TRBV5-1 and TRBJ2-5; tentative D call: TRBD2 (6 bases). V dropped 3 bases and J dropped 1 base, with 10 bases sitting between them. This CDR3 has 14 amino acids. The germline CDR1 and CDR2 sequences are SGHRS and YFSETQ. CDR3 protein: CASSWGGIQETQYF. The CDR3 DNA is TGCGCCAGCAGCTGGGGCGGGATCCAAGAGACCCAGTACTTC.

V is TRBV19 and J is TRBJ2-2, with TRBD1 identical over 8 bases. CDR3 length: 14 residues. J was trimmed by 7 bases and V by 3 bases; bases with no gene match: 4. Per the germline V gene, CDR1 is LNHDA and CDR2 is SQIVND (reference sequence). Here the CDR3 reads CASSMAGGLGELFF. Written as DNA, the CDR3 is TGTGCCAGTAGTATGGCAGGGGGCCTCGGGGAGCTGTTTTTT.